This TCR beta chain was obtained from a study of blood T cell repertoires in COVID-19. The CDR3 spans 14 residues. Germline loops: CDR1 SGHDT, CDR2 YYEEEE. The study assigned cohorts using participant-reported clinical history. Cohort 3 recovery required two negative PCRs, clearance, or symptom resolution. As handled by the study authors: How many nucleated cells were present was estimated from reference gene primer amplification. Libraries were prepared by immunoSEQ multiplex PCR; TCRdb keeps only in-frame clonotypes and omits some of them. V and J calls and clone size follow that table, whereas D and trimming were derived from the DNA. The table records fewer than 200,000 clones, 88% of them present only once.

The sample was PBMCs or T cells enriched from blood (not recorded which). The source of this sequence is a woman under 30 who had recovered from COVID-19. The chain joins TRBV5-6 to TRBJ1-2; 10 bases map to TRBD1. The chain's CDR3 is CATWDRGSMDGYTF. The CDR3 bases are TGTGCGACCTGGGACAGGGGCTCTATGGATGGCTACACCTTC.